This T cell receptor (beta chain) derives from a study of T cell clusters in autoimmune cytopenias. Study results and caveats: Active autoimmune hepatitis patients had about 3.3-fold fewer exclusive TRB clusters than healthy donors. The cluster-lack signature was not seen for secondary cytopenia versus chronic lymphocytic leukemia. TRB repertoire shifts in secondary cytopenia and chronic lymphocytic leukemia mostly reflected lymphoma, not autoimmunity. Clustering suggested that physiological T cell clusters were missing in primary autoimmune cytopenia patients.

Multiplex touch-down PCR amplified TRB using TRB-A and TRB-B pools in one tube. TCRdb re-called the multiplex PCR reads and shows each CDR3 protein once, DNA omitted. The data show some 14,000 distinct CDR3 sequences, and the top ten clones hold roughly 2.3%. This clonotype shows up as medium-sized by frequency. Its antigen is not identified. Germline CDR1 reads LNHDA; CDR2 reads SQIVND (reference sequence). There are 12 residues in the CDR3. TRB was amplified from 250 ng of peripheral blood genomic DNA per sample. This receptor was obtained from a human donor with an autoimmune cytopenia or autoimmune hepatitis (not recorded which). The gene calls are TRBV19 and TRBJ1-2; the TCRdb call, TRBD1, lacks DNA for checking. The sample consisted of peripheral blood. This CDR3 reads CASKGDNHGYTF.